This T cell receptor beta chain was sequenced for a study of patients and donors after allogeneic stem cell transplantation. TCRdb reanalysed the RT-PCR reads using MiXCR and keeps one entry per CDR3 protein. The sample holds over 350,000 distinct CDR3 sequences; roughly 16% are singletons and the top ten take 7.2%. This clonotype was seen more than once but under ten times. Trimming cost V 0 bases and J 5 bases, with 10 bases left between them. CDR3 length equals 14 residues. CDR1 is MNHNS, CDR2 SASEGT, per germline. The clonotype comes from a human donor who was either an allogeneic HSCT recipient or a stem cell or donor lymphocyte infusion donor (not recorded which). It is not recorded whose cells these are; they may come from a transplant donor. The sequenced sample consisted of blood, either unsorted or a sorted T cell fraction (not recorded which). The genes are TRBV6-1 and TRBJ2-5, with D maybe TRBD2 (6 bases). The CDR3 region is CASSEAWRAETQYF. The CDR3 DNA is TGTGCCAGCAGTGAAGCGTGGAGGGCGGAGACCCAGTACTTC.